This T cell receptor (beta chain) was recorded in a study of T cells expressing NK-cell markers. At the level of the study: Eight donors were sequenced, of whom seven were HCMV-seropositive, while the remaining one was HCMV-seronegative.

Germline values: CDR1 DFQATT, CDR2 SNEGSKA (reference sequence). The CDR3 extends over 11 amino acids. Following a re-call of the 5' RACE reads, TCRdb has one entry per CDR3 protein and lacks DNA. The table lists approximately 150,000 distinct CDR3 sequences. The sample consisted of blood T cells: a sorted CD56 or NKG2C T cell subset, CD4+ or CD8+ T cells, or bulk PBMC T cells (not recorded which). The sequence was collected from a man younger than 35 in good health. The J gene is TRBJ2-3, the V gene TRBV20-1; TCRdb's assignment of TRBD1 cannot be checked, as there is no DNA. The CDR3 protein is CSASRSNALYF.